This T cell receptor beta chain was recorded in a study of blood T cell repertoires in COVID-19. Overall study: The United States, Italy and Spain supplied acute and convalescent COVID-19 samples. PBMCs, B-cell-depleted T cells, or T cells provided the cDNA or gDNA that made up the material.

Source study methods: Reference gene primers were amplified, and this amplification served to estimate nucleated cell counts. TCRdb's copy holds only in-frame clones and misses some; the assay was immunoSEQ multiplex PCR. That table furnishes V, J and clone size, whereas the DNA furnished D and trimming. The table shows 150,000 or so clones, with roughly 90% occurring only once. Germline trimming cut 5 bases from V and 4 bases from J; bases unmatched to any gene: 14. The germline CDR1 and CDR2 sequences are MDHEN and SYDVKM. This CDR3 has 16 residues. The sequence was collected from a man aged 55 to 70 with active or convalescent COVID-19. This chain uses TRBV28 with TRBJ2-7, with TRBD2 matching 7 bases. Sample: peripheral blood. CDR3 nucleotides: TGTGCCAGCAGTCTGCGTAGTGTAGGCGGGGGATACGAGCAGTACTTC. It encodes CASSLRSVGGGYEQYF.